This record looks at one T cell receptor beta chain sequence and its context. What it binds is not known. Sequencing used immunoSEQ multiplex PCR; TCRdb keeps in-frame clones, though not all of them. Among over 1,500 clones listed, 32% were seen once. The sample belongs to a study of T cells in localized non-small cell lung cancer. Findings and caveats of the study: Elevated blood T cell density was associated with longer overall survival. Uninvolved adjacent lung showed higher T cell clonality than tumor.

Trimming cost V 0 bases and J 5 bases, with 13 bases left between them. The germline gives CDR1 GTSNPN, CDR2 SVGIG (reference sequence). The CDR3 length is 14 residues. Source: normal lung tissue next to the tumor, taken before any cancer treatment. The clonotype originates from a female donor older than 55 with stage I lung adenocarcinoma. The J gene is TRBJ1-1, the V gene TRBV30; weak D call: TRBD1 (5 bases). CDR3 protein: CAWSVVQGGTEAFF. The CDR3 bases are TGTGCCTGGAGTGTAGTTCAGGGTGGGACTGAAGCTTTCTTT.